A single sample gave rise to the 32 T cell receptor beta chains below, sequenced in a study of vaccination and CD4 T cells after COVID-19. An Oncomine TCR Beta short-read assay was used to sequence the DNA from cultured CD4+ T cells. TCRdb reprocessed the PCR reads with MiXCR, giving one entry per CDR3 protein. In the table there are about 21,000 distinct CDR3 sequences, 45% to 55% of which are singletons. Described treatment: approximately 11-day PBMC culture with coronavirus spike peptide pools or control peptides (ViraFEST assay). The antigens these receptors bind are not known. The sample consisted of CD4+ T cells from blood, cultured in vitro. These receptors were collected from a human donor who had recovered from COVID-19.

The chain employs TRBV28 and TRBJ1-4, with 10 bases lining up with TRBD1. This CDR3 contains 14 residues. CDR1 and CDR2 (germline): MDHEN, SYDVKM. The junction had 8 bases not matched to a gene; V was cut back by 8 bases and J by 8 bases. The DNA of the CDR3 is TGTGCCAGCGGGCCGACAGGGGGCCGAGAAAAACTGTTTTTT. It encodes CASGPTGGREKLFF.

The CDR3 reads CASSPPVVGIHNSPLHF. CDR3 nucleotide sequence: TGTGCCAGCAGTCCCCCAGTCGTGGGGATTCATAATTCACCCCTCCACTTT. This sequence joins TRBV28 and TRBJ1-6; D is unresolved. The V gene's germline CDR1 is MDHEN and CDR2 SYDVKM. The V gene lost 5 bases and the J gene lost 5 bases, with 19 bases spanning the gap. The CDR3 is 17 amino acids. Filled out from reference TRBV28 and TRBJ1-6, the complete variable domain reads DVKVTQSSRYLVKRTGEKVFLECVQDMDHENMFWYRQDPGLGLRLIYFSYDVKMKEKGDIPEGYSVSREKKERFSLILESASTNQTSMYLCASSPPVVGIHNSPLHFGNGTRLTVT.

This clonotype was seen more than once but under ten times. The chain has TRBV6-5 and TRBJ1-1; D call uncertain. The V end was cut by 0 bases, the J end by 1 base, with 3 bases between. The CDR3 covers 13 residues. Germline V lookup: CDR1 MNHEY, CDR2 SVGAGI. The CDR3 here is CASSYSENTEAFF. CDR3 DNA: TGTGCCAGCAGTTACTCCGAGAACACTGAAGCTTTCTTT.

The V gene is TRBV18, the J gene TRBJ1-2; possibly TRBD1 for D (6 bases). This CDR3 has 15 residues. With 2 bases removed from V and 4 bases from J, the gap between germline ends came to 14 bases. The V gene's germline CDR1 is KGHSH and CDR2 LQKENI. CDR3 loop: CASSPFRGLGYGYTF. The CDR3 DNA sequence: TGTGCCAGCTCACCATTCAGGGGCCTTGGCTATGGCTACACCTTC.

V gene TRBV9 combines with J gene TRBJ1-1; D unresolved. The CDR3 is 14 residues long. V was trimmed by 0 bases and J by 1 base, leaving 7 bases between them. Germline CDR1 and CDR2: SGDLS and YYNGEE. CDR3 amino acids: CASSVESRNTEAFF. The CDR3 coding sequence is TGTGCCAGCAGCGTAGAGAGCAGGAACACTGAAGCTTTCTTT.

This chain connects TRBV30 to TRBJ2-7; 9 bases are a match to TRBD1. The trim removed 4 bases at V and 5 bases at J, leaving 9 bases unmatched. Germline loops: CDR1 GTSNPN, CDR2 SVGIG (reference sequence). The CDR3 has 14 amino acids. The chain's CDR3 is CAWTPGQGVHEQYF. CDR3 nucleotides: TGTGCCTGGACCCCGGGACAGGGTGTCCACGAGCAGTACTTC.

The chain is built from TRBV6-1 and TRBJ1-1; D is possibly TRBD1 (5 bases). Trimming shortened V by 6 bases and J by 3 bases, and 20 bases separated the two germline ends. The CDR3 length is 16 residues. From germline, CDR1 is MNHNS and CDR2 SASEGT. CDR3 amino acids: CASRRLGQGRDTEAFF. In nucleotides, the CDR3 is TGTGCCAGCAGGCGCCTAGGCCAGGGCAGAGACACTGAAGCTTTCTTT.

The chain uses TRBV10-3 and TRBJ1-2, with 7 bases identical to TRBD1. Unmatched junction bases numbered 6, after V lost 7 bases and J lost 1 base. CDR3 length equals 14 residues. Germline CDR1 is ENHRY and CDR2 is SYGVKD. The CDR3 coding sequence is TGTGCCATCACCTCCGACAGGGATAACTATGGCTACACCTTC. It yields the protein CAITSDRDNYGYTF.

The J gene is TRBJ1-2, the V gene TRBV7-2, with D unresolved. V was pared by 1 base and J by 3 bases, with 3 bases between. The CDR3 spans 12 residues. Per the germline V gene, CDR1 is SGHTA and CDR2 is FQGNSA. The CDR3 is CASSLVDYGYTF. CDR3 coding DNA: TGTGCCAGCAGCTTAGTCGACTATGGCTACACCTTC.

This clonotype occurred a few times. The genes are TRBV6-1 and TRBJ1-6; tentatively, D is TRBD1 (5 bases). The V end was cut by 1 base, the J end by 10 bases, with 8 bases between. This CDR3 contains 13 residues. The germline V gene encodes CDR1 MNHNS and CDR2 SASEGT. The CDR3 DNA reads TGTGCCAGCAGTGAAGGGGGCGGGTCACCCCTCCACTTT. This translates into CASSEGGGSPLHF.

This clonotype was found a few times. The chain has TRBV2 and TRBJ1-6; 10 positions match TRBD1. CDR3 size: 16 residues. After removal of 7 bases from V and 10 bases from J, the junction contained 13 bases not matched to a gene. Looked up from germline, CDR1 is SNHLY and CDR2 is FYNNEI. CDR3 loop: CASTKDRGWLGSPLHF. CDR3 DNA: TGTGCCAGCACTAAGGACAGGGGGTGGCTGGGGTCACCCCTCCACTTT.

In regard to this clonotype: A read error may produce the germline difference seen at one junction end. CDR3 coding DNA: TGTGTCAGCAGCTTACGAGATGGGGGCAATCAGCCCCAGCATTTT. Translating it yields CVSSLRDGGNQPQHF. The chain carries TRBV11-2 and TRBJ1-5; D is undetermined. This CDR3 is built from 15 residues. The germline CDR1 and CDR2 sequences are SGHAT and FQNNGV.

This sequence joins TRBV11-2 and TRBJ2-2; D unclear. CDR3 length: 16 residues. The V gene's germline CDR1 is SGHAT and CDR2 FQNNGV. V lost 5 bases and J 3 bases, leaving 16 bases between the germline ends. The chain's CDR3 is CASSIRGDRDTGELFF. Here the CDR3 DNA reads TGTGCCAGCAGCATCCGAGGTGATAGAGACACCGGGGAGCTGTTTTTT. Together with reference TRBV11-2 and TRBJ2-2, the CDR3 gives the full variable domain: EAGVAQSPRYKIIEKRQSVAFWCNPISGHATLYWYQQILGQGPKLLIQFQNNGVVDDSQLPKDRFSAERLKGVDSTLKIQPAKLEDSAVYLCASSIRGDRDTGELFFGEGSRLTVL.

The chain couples TRBV28 to TRBJ1-5; the D gene is possibly TRBD1 (5 bases). V was shortened by 6 bases and J by 3 bases, with 15 bases between the two germline ends. CDR1 is MDHEN and CDR2 is SYDVKM in the germline V gene. The CDR3 covers 15 residues. The CDR3 reads CASSSPAGSNQPQHF. Here the CDR3 DNA reads TGTGCCAGCAGCAGCCCGGCAGGGTCCAATCAGCCCCAGCATTTT. Using reference TRBV28 and TRBJ1-5 for the parts outside the CDR3, the full variable domain is DVKVTQSSRYLVKRTGEKVFLECVQDMDHENMFWYRQDPGLGLRLIYFSYDVKMKEKGDIPEGYSVSREKKERFSLILESASTNQTSMYLCASSSPAGSNQPQHFGDGTRLSIL.

This clonotype occurred a few times. The chain couples TRBV12-3 or TRBV12-4 to TRBJ1-1; a weak D match, TRBD1 (6 bases). V shed 4 bases and J shed 5 bases, with 14 bases lying between them. The CDR3 runs to 14 residues. The CDR3: CASSWGQVGTEAFF. In DNA, the CDR3 is TGTGCCAGCAGTTGGGGGCAGGTGGGAACTGAAGCTTTCTTT.

This clonotype has only a few counts. The rearrangement uses TRBV6-2 or TRBV6-3 and TRBJ1-5; a weak D match, TRBD1 (5 bases). In germline, CDR1 is MNHEY, CDR2 SVGEGT. The CDR3 loop spans 18 amino acids. V was shortened by 8 bases and J by 0 bases, with 23 bases between the two germline ends. The CDR3 nucleotides read TGTGCCAGCGGACCGACCGGGACGGAGTACTATAGCAATCAGCCCCAGCATTTT. Translation: CASGPTGTEYYSNQPQHF.

This clonotype appeared a few times. This chain connects TRBV28 to TRBJ1-5; 7 bases align to TRBD1. The CDR3 extends over 15 amino acids. V was clipped by 3 bases and J by 9 bases; unmatched bases: 11. Germline V lookup: CDR1 MDHEN, CDR2 SYDVKM. CDR3 sequence (DNA): TGTGCCAGCAGTTTGACAGTGCAGGGGGTTAGGCCCCAGCATTTT. Translation gives CASSLTVQGVRPQHF. The complete variable domain, with remaining parts taken from reference TRBV28 and TRBJ1-5, reads DVKVTQSSRYLVKRTGEKVFLECVQDMDHENMFWYRQDPGLGLRLIYFSYDVKMKEKGDIPEGYSVSREKKERFSLILESASTNQTSMYLCASSLTVQGVRPQHFGDGTRLSIL.

This clonotype was seen only a few times. The DNA of the CDR3 is TGTGCCAGCAGTTTAAAAGGGGCGGGTTCACCCCTCCACTTT. Its translation: CASSLKGAGSPLHF. This chain joins TRBV12-3 or TRBV12-4 and TRBJ1-6; tentative D call: TRBD1 (5 bases). The ends were cut back, 2 bases at V and 9 bases at J, with 11 bases in the middle. This CDR3 is built from 14 residues.

This chain uses TRBV27 with TRBJ1-5; 8 bases map to TRBD1. V gave up 6 bases and J gave up 5 bases; unmatched junction bases: 3. The CDR3 runs 13 residues. Per germline, CDR1 MNHEY and CDR2 SMNVEV (reference sequence). The DNA of the CDR3 is TGTGCCAGCAGGGGACAGGTTCATCAGCCCCAGCATTTT. Translating it yields CASRGQVHQPQHF.

The genes are TRBV7-9 and TRBJ2-7; D is possibly TRBD1 (5 bases). Germline CDR1 reads SEHNR; CDR2 reads FQNEAQ (reference sequence). The length of the CDR3 is 14 residues. Trimming cost V 3 bases and J 4 bases, with 13 bases left between them. CDR3 DNA sequence: TGTGCCAGCAGCTTCGAAGGGGTTGGGTACGAGCAGTACTTC. It is translated as CASSFEGVGYEQYF.

The chain combines TRBV19 with TRBJ2-5; 10 bases agree with TRBD2. The junction had 7 bases not matched to a gene; V was cut back by 8 bases and J by 1 base. The CDR3 is 15 amino acids. Per germline, CDR1 LNHDA and CDR2 SQIVND (reference sequence). The DNA for the CDR3 is TGTGCCAGTGGAAAGCTAGCGGGGGCCCAAGAGACCCAGTACTTC. Protein sequence: CASGKLAGAQETQYF.

The J gene is TRBJ2-7, the V gene TRBV7-9, with D hard to call. The V end lost 1 base, the J end lost 2 bases, and 9 bases lay between the germline ends. CDR3 length: 14 residues. CDR1 SEHNR and CDR2 FQNEAQ come from the germline V gene (reference sequence). The DNA of the CDR3 is TGTGCCAGCAGCTTAGAGTGGGGAACCTACGAGCAGTACTTC. Amino acid sequence: CASSLEWGTYEQYF.

The V and J genes are TRBV19 and TRBJ2-2, with 9 bases matching TRBD2. The V gene's germline CDR1 is LNHDA and CDR2 SQIVND (reference sequence). V was pared by 3 bases and J by 5 bases, with 4 bases of the junction left unmatched. This CDR3 comprises 15 residues. The CDR3 spells CASSIGSGGTGELFF. CDR3 in DNA: TGTGCCAGTAGTATCGGGAGCGGGGGGACCGGGGAGCTGTTTTTT.

The V gene is TRBV2, the J gene TRBJ2-3, with 8 positions matching TRBD1. The CDR3 length is 14 residues. The germline V gene encodes CDR1 SNHLY and CDR2 FYNNEI. Unmatched junction bases numbered 8, after V lost 6 bases and J lost 6 bases. CDR3 bases: TGTGCCAGCAGGGCGGACAGGGTTTCCGATACGCAGTATTTT. Encoded protein: CASRADRVSDTQYF.

V usage is TRBV7-3 and J usage is TRBJ1-1; D not resolved. V lost 1 base and J lost 2, with 14 bases in between. This CDR3 is built from 16 residues. From germline, CDR1 is SGHTA and CDR2 FQGTGA. The CDR3 loop is CASSLSAGLINTEAFF. The DNA of the CDR3 is TGTGCCAGCAGCTTAAGTGCGGGTCTCATTAACACTGAAGCTTTCTTT.

The rearrangement uses TRBV6-1 and TRBJ2-1, with D possibly TRBD2 on 6 matching bases. The CDR3 contains 13 residues. Per the germline V gene, CDR1 is MNHNS and CDR2 is SASEGT. The ends were cut back, 4 bases at V and 10 bases at J, with 14 bases in the middle. The CDR3 is CASSVGEAGEQFF. For the CDR3, the DNA is TGTGCCAGCAGTGTCGGCGAGGCGGGGGAGCAGTTCTTC.

The genes are TRBV4-3 and TRBJ2-2; D call uncertain. This CDR3 comprises 13 residues. Germline lookup yields CDR1 LGHNA and CDR2 YSLEER. V dropped 0 bases and J dropped 4 bases, with 3 bases sitting between them. The CDR3: CASSQDRTGELFF. The CDR3, as DNA: TGCGCCAGCAGCCAAGACCGCACCGGGGAGCTGTTTTTT.

The chain uses TRBV24-1 and TRBJ1-5; 8 bases line up with TRBD1. Germline CDR1 KGHDR, CDR2 SFDVKD. The ends lost 7 bases at V and 4 bases at J; junction bases unmatched: 2. The length of the CDR3 is 13 residues. The CDR3 sequence: CATRQGENQPQHF. CDR3 bases: TGTGCCACCAGACAGGGGGAAAATCAGCCCCAGCATTTT.

This clonotype came up a few times. The chain links TRBV2 to TRBJ2-7; D possibly corresponds to TRBD1 (5 bases). The CDR3 is made up of 15 amino acids. The V end was cut by 6 bases, the J end by 6 bases, with 21 bases between. CDR1 and CDR2 from the germline V gene are SNHLY and FYNNEI. The CDR3: CASRELIGAVPEQYF. In nucleotides, the CDR3 is TGTGCCAGCAGGGAGCTGATAGGGGCAGTCCCCGAGCAGTACTTC.

This clonotype was seen a few times. This rearrangement joins TRBV19 to TRBJ2-3, with 9 bases that match TRBD1. The V gene's germline CDR1 is LNHDA and CDR2 SQIVND (reference sequence). After removal of 7 bases from V and 1 base from J, the junction contained 6 bases not matched to a gene. The CDR3 runs to 15 residues. CDR3 residues: CASNSRDRGTDTQYF. The DNA for the CDR3 is TGTGCCAGTAATAGCCGGGACAGGGGCACAGATACGCAGTATTTT.

The chain combines TRBV7-2 with TRBJ2-7; D remains unclear. CDR3 length equals 14 residues. Germline-derived CDR1 and CDR2 are SGHTA and FQGNSA. The V gene lost 5 bases and the J gene lost 1 base, with 12 bases spanning the gap. CDR3 residues: CASSPRTDSYEQYF. The CDR3 DNA reads as TGTGCCAGCAGCCCCAGGACCGATTCCTACGAGCAGTACTTC.

The genes are TRBV25-1 and TRBJ2-1; the match to TRBD2 covers 14 bases. This CDR3 comprises 14 residues. V lost 8 bases, J lost 7 bases, and 4 bases stayed unmatched. Germline-derived CDR1 and CDR2 are MGHDK and SYGVNS. The DNA for the CDR3 is TGTGCCAGCGGGGGACTAGCGGGAGCGAATGAGCAGTTCTTC. Protein product: CASGGLAGANEQFF.